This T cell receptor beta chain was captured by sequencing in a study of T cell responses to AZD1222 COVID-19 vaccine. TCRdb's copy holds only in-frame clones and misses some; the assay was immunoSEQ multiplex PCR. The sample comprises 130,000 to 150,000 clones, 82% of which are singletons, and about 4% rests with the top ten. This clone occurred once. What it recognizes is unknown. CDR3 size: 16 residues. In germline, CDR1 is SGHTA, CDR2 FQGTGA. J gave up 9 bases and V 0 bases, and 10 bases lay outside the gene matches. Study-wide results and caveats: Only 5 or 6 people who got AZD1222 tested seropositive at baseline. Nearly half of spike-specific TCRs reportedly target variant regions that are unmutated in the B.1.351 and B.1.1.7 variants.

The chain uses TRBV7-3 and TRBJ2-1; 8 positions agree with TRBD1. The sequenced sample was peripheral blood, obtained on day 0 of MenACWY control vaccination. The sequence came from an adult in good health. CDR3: CASSLTRLQGAGEQFF. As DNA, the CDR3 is TGTGCCAGCAGCTTAACCCGCCTTCAGGGGGCTGGTGAGCAGTTCTTC. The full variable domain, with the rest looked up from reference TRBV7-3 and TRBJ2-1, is GAGVSQTPSNKVTEKGKYVELRCDPISGHTALYWYRQSLGQGPEFLIYFQGTGAADDSGLPNDRFFAVRPEGSVSTLKIQRTERGDSAVYLCASSLTRLQGAGEQFFGPGTRLTVL.